These T cell receptor beta chains were read from a single sample in a study of STAT5B mutations in CD4+ large granular lymphocyte leukemia. This table comes from immunoSEQ multiplex PCR, and its TCRdb copy is limited to in-frame clones, with some not included. The sample yields about 32,000 clones, around 73% seen once. Specimen: CD4+ T cells from blood buffy coats. The receptors shown here come from a human donor in good health. The CDR3 runs from the conserved cysteine through the conserved F or W. The D gene is left open where the match is weak. Clone size appears in some rows only: once, few, many, or a class for an expanded clone.

j_call: TRBJ2-5
d_call: NA
v_call: TRBV5-1
clone_size: NA
cdr3_aa: CASSLEGVVSQETQYF
cdr3_nt: TGCGCCAGCAGCTTGGAGGGGGTGGTAAGCCAAGAGACCCAGTACTTC

j_call: TRBJ1-2
d_call: NA
v_call: TRBV19
clone_size: few
cdr3_aa: CASSATGQVSGYTF
cdr3_nt: TGTGCCAGTAGTGCGACAGGCCAAGTGTCGGGCTACACCTTC

j_call: TRBJ2-1
d_call: TRBD2
v_call: TRBV15
clone_size: NA
cdr3_aa: CATSTGTSGGASYNEQFF
cdr3_nt: TGTGCCACCAGCACCGGGACTAGCGGGGGTGCGTCCTACAATGAGCAGTTCTTC

j_call: TRBJ2-3
d_call: TRBD2
v_call: TRBV7-6
clone_size: NA
cdr3_aa: CASSLHGGASTDTQYF
cdr3_nt: TGTGCCAGCAGCTTACACGGGGGGGCTAGCACAGATACGCAGTATTTT

j_call: TRBJ2-2
d_call: NA
v_call: TRBV6-6
clone_size: NA
cdr3_aa: CASSLDTGELFF
cdr3_nt: TGTGCCAGCAGCCTAGACACCGGGGAGCTGTTTTTT

j_call: TRBJ1-1
d_call: NA
v_call: TRBV28
clone_size: once
cdr3_aa: CASRTGGNEPRAEAFF
cdr3_nt: TGTGCCAGCAGAACGGGTGGAAACGAACCTCGGGCTGAAGCTTTCTTT

j_call: TRBJ2-1
d_call: TRBD2
v_call: TRBV7-6
clone_size: NA
cdr3_aa: CASSPPGLAHISEQFF
cdr3_nt: TGTGCCAGCAGCCCGCCGGGACTAGCGCATATAAGTGAGCAGTTCTTC

j_call: TRBJ1-5
d_call: NA
v_call: TRBV18
clone_size: NA
cdr3_aa: CASSPGQINQPQHF
cdr3_nt: TGTGCCAGCTCACCGGGACAAATCAATCAGCCCCAGCATTTT

j_call: TRBJ2-7
d_call: TRBD2
v_call: TRBV4-2
clone_size: few
cdr3_aa: CASSQDLAGADEQYF
cdr3_nt: TGTGCCAGCAGCCAAGACCTAGCGGGGGCCGACGAGCAGTACTTC

j_call: TRBJ2-7
d_call: NA
v_call: TRBV6-5
clone_size: few
cdr3_aa: CASSPMVSSYEQYF
cdr3_nt: TGTGCCAGCAGCCCCATGGTTTCCTCCTACGAGCAGTACTTC

j_call: TRBJ2-4
d_call: TRBD2
v_call: TRBV4-2
clone_size: NA
cdr3_aa: CASSPSRTSGKNIQYF
cdr3_nt: TGTGCCAGCAGCCCTTCTAGGACTAGCGGCAAAAACATTCAGTACTTC

j_call: TRBJ2-7
d_call: NA
v_call: TRBV6-1
clone_size: NA
cdr3_aa: CASSETRTAKVGYF
cdr3_nt: TGTGCCAGCAGTGAAACTAGAACCGCTAAAGTTGGGTACTTC

j_call: TRBJ1-1
d_call: NA
v_call: TRBV29-1
clone_size: few
cdr3_aa: CSVGWDTEAFF
cdr3_nt: TGCAGCGTTGGGTGGGACACTGAAGCTTTCTTT

j_call: TRBJ2-1
d_call: NA
v_call: TRBV7-9
clone_size: NA
cdr3_aa: CASSLDLGRRDNEQFF
cdr3_nt: TGTGCCAGCAGCTTAGATCTCGGCCGGAGGGACAATGAGCAGTTCTTC

j_call: TRBJ1-3
d_call: NA
v_call: TRBV2
clone_size: NA
cdr3_aa: CASSEAVGDSGNTIYF
cdr3_nt: TGTGCCAGCAGTGAAGCGGTTGGAGACTCTGGAAACACCATATATTTT

j_call: TRBJ1-1
d_call: NA
v_call: TRBV19
clone_size: few
cdr3_aa: CASSRSRVTEAFF
cdr3_nt: TGTGCCAGTAGTCGAAGTAGGGTCACTGAAGCTTTCTTT

j_call: TRBJ2-7
d_call: NA
v_call: TRBV10-1
clone_size: few
cdr3_aa: CASSSRDSGEQYF
cdr3_nt: TGCGCCAGCAGTTCTAGGGATTCCGGAGAGCAGTACTTC

j_call: TRBJ2-5
d_call: NA
v_call: TRBV2
clone_size: NA
cdr3_aa: CASRGYQETQYF
cdr3_nt: TGTGCCAGCCGGGGGTACCAAGAGACCCAGTACTTC

j_call: TRBJ2-3
d_call: NA
v_call: TRBV28
clone_size: NA
cdr3_aa: CASSRGRSSTDTQYF
cdr3_nt: TGTGCCAGCAGCCGTGGCAGATCTAGCACAGATACGCAGTATTTT

j_call: TRBJ1-3
d_call: NA
v_call: TRBV7-9
clone_size: NA
cdr3_aa: CASSLVENTIYF
cdr3_nt: TGTGCCAGCAGCTTAGTAGAAAACACCATATATTTT

j_call: TRBJ1-3
d_call: NA
v_call: TRBV18
clone_size: NA
cdr3_aa: CASSPRTDSGNTIYF
cdr3_nt: TGTGCCAGCTCACCCCGGACAGACTCTGGAAACACCATATATTTT

j_call: TRBJ2-7
d_call: NA
v_call: TRBV5-6
clone_size: NA
cdr3_aa: CASRETGVTYEQYF
cdr3_nt: TGTGCCAGCCGCGAGACGGGGGTAACCTACGAGCAGTACTTC

j_call: TRBJ2-1
d_call: NA
v_call: TRBV7-7
clone_size: NA
cdr3_aa: CASSIGAFSYNEQFF
cdr3_nt: TGTGCCAGCAGCATAGGGGCCTTTTCCTACAATGAGCAGTTCTTC

j_call: TRBJ1-6
d_call: NA
v_call: TRBV19
clone_size: few
cdr3_aa: CASSRDRGNSPLHF
cdr3_nt: TGTGCCAGTAGTAGGGACCGGGGCAATTCACCCCTCCACTTT

j_call: TRBJ1-5
d_call: NA
v_call: TRBV28
clone_size: NA
cdr3_aa: CASSGGAGWNSGSNQPQHF
cdr3_nt: TGTGCCAGCAGCGGTGGAGCAGGGTGGAATTCTGGGAGCAATCAGCCCCAGCATTTT

j_call: TRBJ1-1
d_call: NA
v_call: TRBV5-5
clone_size: NA
cdr3_aa: CASTTARDTEAFF
cdr3_nt: TGTGCCAGCACCACCGCTCGAGACACTGAAGCTTTCTTT

j_call: TRBJ2-5
d_call: NA
v_call: TRBV10-1
clone_size: NA
cdr3_aa: CASSRDVQETQYF
cdr3_nt: TGCGCCAGCAGTCGGGACGTCCAAGAGACCCAGTACTTC

j_call: TRBJ1-1
d_call: NA
v_call: TRBV29-1
clone_size: NA
cdr3_aa: CSTRPVLRGTEAFF
cdr3_nt: TGCAGCACCCGCCCTGTGCTGCGTGGGACTGAAGCTTTCTTT

j_call: TRBJ2-5
d_call: NA
v_call: TRBV5-4
clone_size: NA
cdr3_aa: CASSLQGAQETQYF
cdr3_nt: TGTGCCAGCAGCTTACAGGGTGCCCAGGAGACCCAGTACTTC

j_call: TRBJ2-7
d_call: NA
v_call: TRBV23-1
clone_size: NA
cdr3_aa: CASSHPRSVEGLYEQYF
cdr3_nt: TGCGCCAGCAGTCACCCCCGGAGTGTGGAGGGTCTCTACGAGCAGTACTTC

j_call: TRBJ2-3
d_call: TRBD2
v_call: TRBV28
clone_size: NA
cdr3_aa: CASTGGPDTQYF
cdr3_nt: TGTGCCAGCACGGGGGGGCCAGATACGCAGTATTTT

j_call: TRBJ2-3
d_call: NA
v_call: TRBV5-1
clone_size: NA
cdr3_aa: CASSLGDPVPEQNTQYF
cdr3_nt: TGCGCCAGCAGCTTGGGGGACCCGGTGCCGGAGCAGAATACGCAGTATTTT

j_call: TRBJ2-7
d_call: NA
v_call: TRBV19
clone_size: NA
cdr3_aa: CASSIPAARGEQYF
cdr3_nt: TGTGCCAGTAGTATACCGGCTGCCCGGGGAGAGCAGTACTTC

j_call: TRBJ2-2
d_call: NA
v_call: TRBV6-1
clone_size: NA
cdr3_aa: CASSEASTFTGELFF
cdr3_nt: TGTGCCAGCAGTGAGGCTAGTACTTTCACCGGGGAGCTGTTTTTT

j_call: TRBJ1-2
d_call: NA
v_call: TRBV5-6
clone_size: NA
cdr3_aa: CASSLGVPGGYTF
cdr3_nt: TGTGCCAGCAGCTTGGGGGTACCTGGTGGCTACACCTTC

j_call: TRBJ2-5
d_call: NA
v_call: TRBV5-6
clone_size: NA
cdr3_aa: CASSFYRGEGGRETQYF
cdr3_nt: TGTGCCAGCAGCTTTTACAGGGGTGAAGGGGGGAGAGAGACCCAGTACTTC